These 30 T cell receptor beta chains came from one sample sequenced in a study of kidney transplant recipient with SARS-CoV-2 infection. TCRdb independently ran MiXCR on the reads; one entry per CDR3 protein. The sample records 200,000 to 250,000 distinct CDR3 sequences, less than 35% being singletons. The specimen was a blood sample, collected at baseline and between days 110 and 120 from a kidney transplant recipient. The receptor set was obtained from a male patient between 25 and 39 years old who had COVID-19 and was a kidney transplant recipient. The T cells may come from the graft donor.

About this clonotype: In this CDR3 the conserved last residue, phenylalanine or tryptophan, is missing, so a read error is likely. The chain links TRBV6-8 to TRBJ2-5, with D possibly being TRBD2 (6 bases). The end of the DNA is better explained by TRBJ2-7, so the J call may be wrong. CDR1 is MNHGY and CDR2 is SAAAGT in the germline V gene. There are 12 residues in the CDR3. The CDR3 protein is CASSPPEGEQYL. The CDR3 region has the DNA TGTGCCAGCAGTCCCCCGGAGGGCGAGCAGTACCTC.

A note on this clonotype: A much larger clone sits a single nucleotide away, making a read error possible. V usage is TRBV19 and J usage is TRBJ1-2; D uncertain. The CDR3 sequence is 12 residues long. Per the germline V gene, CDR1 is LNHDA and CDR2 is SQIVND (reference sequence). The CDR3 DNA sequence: TGTGCCAGTTGGCGGGAGTTAGGTGGCCACACCTTC. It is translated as CASWRELGGHTF.

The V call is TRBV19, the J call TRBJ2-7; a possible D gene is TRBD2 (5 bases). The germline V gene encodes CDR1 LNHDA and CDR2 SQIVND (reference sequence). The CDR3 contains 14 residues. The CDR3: CESSMLGVAYEQYF. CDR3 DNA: TGTGAAAGTAGTATGCTCGGGGTTGCCTACGAGCAGTACTTC.

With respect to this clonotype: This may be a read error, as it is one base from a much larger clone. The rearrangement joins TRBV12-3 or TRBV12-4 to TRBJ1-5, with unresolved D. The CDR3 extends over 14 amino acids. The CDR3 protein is CASSLEDGNQPQRF. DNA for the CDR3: TGTGCCAGCAGTTTAGAGGACGGTAATCAGCCCCAGCGTTTT.

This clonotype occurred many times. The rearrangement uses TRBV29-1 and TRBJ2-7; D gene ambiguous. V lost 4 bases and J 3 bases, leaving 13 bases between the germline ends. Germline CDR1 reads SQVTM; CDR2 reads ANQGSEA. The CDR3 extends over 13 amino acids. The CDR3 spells CSVGVGSYYEQYF. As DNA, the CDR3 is TGCAGCGTTGGTGTCGGATCTTACTACGAGCAGTACTTC.

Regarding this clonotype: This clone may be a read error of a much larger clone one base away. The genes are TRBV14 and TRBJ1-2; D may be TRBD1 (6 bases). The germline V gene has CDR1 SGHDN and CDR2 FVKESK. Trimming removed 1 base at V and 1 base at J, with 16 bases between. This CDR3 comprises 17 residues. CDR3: CASSQGRADSRNYGYTF. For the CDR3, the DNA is TGTGCCAGCAGCCAAGGTAGGGCGGACAGCCGTAACTATGGCTACACCTTC.

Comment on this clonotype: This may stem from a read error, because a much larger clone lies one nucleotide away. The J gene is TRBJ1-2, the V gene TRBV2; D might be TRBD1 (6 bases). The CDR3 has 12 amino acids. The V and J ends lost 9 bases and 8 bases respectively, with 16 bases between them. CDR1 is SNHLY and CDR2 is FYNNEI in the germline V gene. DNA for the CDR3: TGTGCCAGGTTGGTGGGGGGGCAGGGCTACACCTTC. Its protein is CARLVGGQGYTF.

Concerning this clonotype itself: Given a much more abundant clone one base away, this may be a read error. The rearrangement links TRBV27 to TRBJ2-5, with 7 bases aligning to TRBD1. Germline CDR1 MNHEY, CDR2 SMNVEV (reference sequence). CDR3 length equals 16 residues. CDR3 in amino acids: CTSSLTGRQGQETQYF. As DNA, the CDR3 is TGTACCAGCAGTTTAACGGGACGACAGGGTCAAGAGACCCAGTACTTC.

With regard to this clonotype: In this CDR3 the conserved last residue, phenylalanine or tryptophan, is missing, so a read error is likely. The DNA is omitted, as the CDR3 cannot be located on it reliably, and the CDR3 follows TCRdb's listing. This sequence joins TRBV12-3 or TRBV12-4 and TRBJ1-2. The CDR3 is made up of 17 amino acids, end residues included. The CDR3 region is CASSGQGSGRKTEGDTG.

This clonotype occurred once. Written as DNA, the CDR3 is TGTGCCATCAGTGACCTTCGACGGACAAGGAATACCTACGAGCAGTACTTC. This codes for CAISDLRRTRNTYEQYF. The J gene is TRBJ2-7, the V gene TRBV10-3; tentative D call: TRBD1 (5 bases). The germline CDR1 and CDR2 sequences are ENHRY and SYGVKD. V lost 3 bases and J lost 2, with 20 bases in between. The CDR3 spans 17 residues.

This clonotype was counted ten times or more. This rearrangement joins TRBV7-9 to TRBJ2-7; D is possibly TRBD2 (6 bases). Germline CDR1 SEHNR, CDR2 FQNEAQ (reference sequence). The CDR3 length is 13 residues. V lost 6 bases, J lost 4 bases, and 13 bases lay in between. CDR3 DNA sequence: TGTGCCAGCAGGGCGGGGTCTGCTTACGAGCAGTACTTC. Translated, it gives CASRAGSAYEQYF. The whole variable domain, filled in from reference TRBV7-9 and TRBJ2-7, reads DTGVSQNPRHKITKRGQNVTFRCDPISEHNRLYWYRQTLGQGPEFLTYFQNEAQLEKSRLLSDRFSAERPKGSFSTLEIQRTEQGDSAMYLCASRAGSAYEQYFGPGTRLTVT.

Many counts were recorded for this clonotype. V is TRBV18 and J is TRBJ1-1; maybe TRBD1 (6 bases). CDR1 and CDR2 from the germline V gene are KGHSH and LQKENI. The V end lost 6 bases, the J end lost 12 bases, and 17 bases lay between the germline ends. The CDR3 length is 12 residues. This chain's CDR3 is CASSPRGVRSFF. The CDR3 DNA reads TGTGCCAGCTCCCCTAGGGGGGTCAGGTCTTTCTTT.

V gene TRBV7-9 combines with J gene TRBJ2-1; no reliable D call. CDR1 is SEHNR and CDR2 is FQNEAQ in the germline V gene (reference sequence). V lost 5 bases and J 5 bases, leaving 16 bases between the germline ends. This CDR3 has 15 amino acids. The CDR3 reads CASSLGWQSNNEQFF. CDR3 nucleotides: TGTGCCAGCAGCCTCGGGTGGCAGTCAAACAATGAGCAGTTCTTC.

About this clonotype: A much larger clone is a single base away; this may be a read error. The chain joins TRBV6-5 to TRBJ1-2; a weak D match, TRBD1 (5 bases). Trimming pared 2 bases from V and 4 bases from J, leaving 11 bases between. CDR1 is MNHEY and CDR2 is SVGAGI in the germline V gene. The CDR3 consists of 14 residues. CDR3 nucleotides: TGTGCCAGCAGTTACATGGGGCAGAGCTATGGCTACACCTTC. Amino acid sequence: CASSYMGQSYGYTF.

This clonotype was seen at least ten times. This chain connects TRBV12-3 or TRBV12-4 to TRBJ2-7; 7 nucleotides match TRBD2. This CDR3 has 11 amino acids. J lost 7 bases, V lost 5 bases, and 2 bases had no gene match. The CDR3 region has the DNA TGTGCCAGCAGTCGCGGGGGAGAGCAGTACTTC. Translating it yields CASSRGGEQYF.

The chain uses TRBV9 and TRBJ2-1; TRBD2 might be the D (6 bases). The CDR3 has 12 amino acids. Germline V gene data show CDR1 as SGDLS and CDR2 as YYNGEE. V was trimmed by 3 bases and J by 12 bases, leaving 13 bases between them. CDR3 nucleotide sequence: TGTGCCAGCAGCGGGGGAGGAGGTGGGCAGTTCTTC. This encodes CASSGGGGGQFF.

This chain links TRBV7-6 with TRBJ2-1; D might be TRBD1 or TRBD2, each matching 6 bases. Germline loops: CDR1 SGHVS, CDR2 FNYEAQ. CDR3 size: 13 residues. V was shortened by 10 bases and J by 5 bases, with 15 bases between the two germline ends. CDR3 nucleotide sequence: TGTGCCACGGGGGCGCGCCCCCACAATGAGCAGTTCTTC. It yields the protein CATGARPHNEQFF.

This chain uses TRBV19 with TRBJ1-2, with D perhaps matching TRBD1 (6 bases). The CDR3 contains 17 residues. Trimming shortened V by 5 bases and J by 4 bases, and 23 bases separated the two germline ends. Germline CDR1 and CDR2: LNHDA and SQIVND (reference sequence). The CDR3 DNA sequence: TGTGCCAGTAGTGAGATTGGGACAAATCGAAAGACCTATGGCTACACCTTC. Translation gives CASSEIGTNRKTYGYTF. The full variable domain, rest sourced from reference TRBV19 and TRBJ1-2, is DGGITQSPKYLFRKEGQNVTLSCEQNLNHDAMYWYRQDPGQGLRLIYYSQIVNDFQKGDIAEGYSVSREKKESFPLTVTSAQKNPTAFYLCASSEIGTNRKTYGYTFGSGTRLTVV.

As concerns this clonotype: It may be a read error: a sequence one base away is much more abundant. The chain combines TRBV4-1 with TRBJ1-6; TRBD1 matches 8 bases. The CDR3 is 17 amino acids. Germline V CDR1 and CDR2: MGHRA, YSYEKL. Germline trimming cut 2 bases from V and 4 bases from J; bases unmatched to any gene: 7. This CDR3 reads CASSQFGQGAYNSPLHF. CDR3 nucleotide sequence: TGCGCCAGCAGCCAATTCGGACAGGGTGCTTATAATTCACCCCTCCACTTT.

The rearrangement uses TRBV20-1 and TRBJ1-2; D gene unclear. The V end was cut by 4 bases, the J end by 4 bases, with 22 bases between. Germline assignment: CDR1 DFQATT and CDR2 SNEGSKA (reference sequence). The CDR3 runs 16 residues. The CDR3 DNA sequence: TGCAGTGCTACGGTGTCGCTGTTTCGAAAGACCTATGGCTACACCTTC. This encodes CSATVSLFRKTYGYTF.

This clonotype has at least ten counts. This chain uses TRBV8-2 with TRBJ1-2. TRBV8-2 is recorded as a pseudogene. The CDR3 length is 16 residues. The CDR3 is CGSRQLDSRKTYGYTF. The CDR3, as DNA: TGTGGCAGTCGTCAGCTTGATAGCCGAAAGACCTATGGCTACACCTTC.

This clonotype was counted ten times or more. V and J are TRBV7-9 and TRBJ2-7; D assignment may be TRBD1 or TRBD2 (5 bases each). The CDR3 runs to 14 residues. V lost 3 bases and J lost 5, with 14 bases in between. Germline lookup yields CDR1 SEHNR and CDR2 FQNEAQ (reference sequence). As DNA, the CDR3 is TGTGCCAGCAGCTTCGCCGGGGCAGGGAACGAGCAGTACTTC. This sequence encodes CASSFAGAGNEQYF. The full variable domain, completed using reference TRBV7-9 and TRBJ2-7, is DTGVSQNPRHKITKRGQNVTFRCDPISEHNRLYWYRQTLGQGPEFLTYFQNEAQLEKSRLLSDRFSAERPKGSFSTLEIQRTEQGDSAMYLCASSFAGAGNEQYFGPGTRLTVT.

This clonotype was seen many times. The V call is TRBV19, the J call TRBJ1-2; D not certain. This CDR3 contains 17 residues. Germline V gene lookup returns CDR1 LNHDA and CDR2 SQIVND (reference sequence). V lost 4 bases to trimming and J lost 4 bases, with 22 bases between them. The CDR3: CASSNLLTNRKTYGYTF. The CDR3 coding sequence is TGTGCCAGTAGTAATTTGTTGACAAATCGAAAGACCTATGGCTACACCTTC. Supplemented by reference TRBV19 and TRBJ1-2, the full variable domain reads DGGITQSPKYLFRKEGQNVTLSCEQNLNHDAMYWYRQDPGQGLRLIYYSQIVNDFQKGDIAEGYSVSREKKESFPLTVTSAQKNPTAFYLCASSNLLTNRKTYGYTFGSGTRLTVV.

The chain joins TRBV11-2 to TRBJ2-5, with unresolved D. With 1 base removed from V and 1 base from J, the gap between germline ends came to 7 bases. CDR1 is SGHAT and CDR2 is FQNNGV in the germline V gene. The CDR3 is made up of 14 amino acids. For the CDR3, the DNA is TGTGCCAGCAGCTTAGGGCAGTCCCAAGAGACCCAGTACTTC. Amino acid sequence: CASSLGQSQETQYF.

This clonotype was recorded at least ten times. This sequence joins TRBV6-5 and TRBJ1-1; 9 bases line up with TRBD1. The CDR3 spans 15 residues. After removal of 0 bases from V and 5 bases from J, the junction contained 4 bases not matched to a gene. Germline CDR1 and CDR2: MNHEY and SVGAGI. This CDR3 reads CASSYSTGGITEAFF. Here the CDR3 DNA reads TGTGCCAGCAGTTACTCGACAGGGGGTATAACTGAAGCTTTCTTT.

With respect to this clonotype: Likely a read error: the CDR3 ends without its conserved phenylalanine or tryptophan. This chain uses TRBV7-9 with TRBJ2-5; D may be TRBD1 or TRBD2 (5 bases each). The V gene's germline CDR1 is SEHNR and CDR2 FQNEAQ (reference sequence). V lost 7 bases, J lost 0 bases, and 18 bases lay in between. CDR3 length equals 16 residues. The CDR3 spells CASTRPMGRNQETQYL. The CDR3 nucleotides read TGTGCCAGCACCCGACCGATGGGACGGAACCAAGAGACCCAGTACCTC.

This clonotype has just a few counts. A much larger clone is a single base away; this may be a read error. CDR3: CATGYCQRCGKTYGYTF. The CDR3 DNA reads as TGTGCCACCGGCTATTGTCAAAGGTGTGGAAAGACCTATGGCTACACCTTC. The chain combines TRBV15 with TRBJ1-2; D is uncertain. The V end lost 8 bases, the J end lost 4 bases, and 26 bases lay between the germline ends. Germline V gene sequence: CDR1 LNHNV, CDR2 YYDKDF (reference sequence). CDR3 length equals 17 residues.

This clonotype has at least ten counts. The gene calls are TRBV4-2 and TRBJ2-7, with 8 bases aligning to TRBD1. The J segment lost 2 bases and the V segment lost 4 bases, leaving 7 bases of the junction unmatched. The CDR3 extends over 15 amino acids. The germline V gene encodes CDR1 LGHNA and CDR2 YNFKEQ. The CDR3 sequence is CASSPGQGETYEQYF. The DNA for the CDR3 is TGTGCCAGCAGCCCCGGACAGGGCGAAACCTACGAGCAGTACTTC.

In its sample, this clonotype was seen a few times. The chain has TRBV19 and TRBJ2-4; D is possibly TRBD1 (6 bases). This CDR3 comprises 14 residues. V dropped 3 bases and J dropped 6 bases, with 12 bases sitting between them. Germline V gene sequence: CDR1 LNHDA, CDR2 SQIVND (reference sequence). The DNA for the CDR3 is TGTGCCAGTAGTATTTCCCAGGGGTCAAACATTCAGTACTTC. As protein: CASSISQGSNIQYF.

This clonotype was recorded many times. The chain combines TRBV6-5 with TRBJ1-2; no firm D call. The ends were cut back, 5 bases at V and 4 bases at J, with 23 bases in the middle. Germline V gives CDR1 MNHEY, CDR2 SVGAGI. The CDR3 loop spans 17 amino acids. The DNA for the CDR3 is TGTGCCAGCAGTCCGCCATCCTCTATGCGAAAGACCTATGGCTACACCTTC. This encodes CASSPPSSMRKTYGYTF.